The 13 T cell receptor beta chains below all came from one sample that was sequenced in a study of blood T cell repertoires in COVID-19. Assay used: immunoSEQ multiplex PCR; TCRdb lists only in-frame clones, some missing. The repertoire holds under 350,000 clones, with 85% to 90% as singletons. Sequenced material: peripheral blood. All receptors derive from a human donor in a cohort sampled during active COVID-19.

The V and J genes are TRBV6-5 and TRBJ1-5; 8 positions agree with TRBD1. Germline CDR1 is MNHEY and CDR2 is SVGAGI. This CDR3 has 12 residues. The V segment lost 10 bases and the J segment 7 bases; nucleotides outside the gene matches: 6. The CDR3 DNA reads TGTGCCACTGGACAGGGAAGGCAGCCCCAGCATTTT. This sequence encodes CATGQGRQPQHF.

With regard to this clone: The sample has other DNA sequences that encode this CDR3 too. The chain couples TRBV7-2 to TRBJ1-5, with D possibly being TRBD1 (5 bases). The germline V gene encodes CDR1 SGHTA and CDR2 FQGNSA. There are 13 residues in the CDR3. Trimming pared 6 bases from V and 6 bases from J, leaving 12 bases between. CDR3 in DNA: TGTGCCAGCAGTCTAGACGGGGGTCAGCCCCAGCATTTT. Its translation: CASSLDGGQPQHF.

V is TRBV19 and J is TRBJ2-1; TRBD2 agrees at 12 bases. The length of the CDR3 is 18 residues. V gave up 7 bases and J gave up 8 bases; unmatched junction bases: 18. Germline loops: CDR1 LNHDA, CDR2 SQIVND (reference sequence). The CDR3 sequence: CASNSGLLRTSGIYEQFF. The CDR3 DNA follows: TGTGCCAGTAATTCGGGGCTTCTCAGGACTAGCGGGATCTATGAGCAGTTCTTC.

About this clone itself: This same CDR3 is encoded by further DNA sequences in the sample. The chain recombines TRBV9 with TRBJ2-5; the D gene is possibly TRBD1 (5 bases). Per the germline V gene, CDR1 is SGDLS and CDR2 is YYNGEE. The CDR3 is 13 amino acids. Trimming cost V 1 base and J 4 bases, with 8 bases left between them. The CDR3 sequence is CASSVQGSETQYF. CDR3 in DNA: TGTGCCAGCAGCGTACAGGGTTCAGAGACCCAGTACTTC.

Concerning this clone: Other DNA sequences in the sample encode the same CDR3. The V call is TRBV7-2, the J call TRBJ2-3, with D unclear. The CDR3 has 13 amino acids. Looked up from germline, CDR1 is SGHTA and CDR2 is FQGNSA. V gave up 3 bases and J gave up 1 base, with 5 bases separating them. The CDR3: CASSFPGTDTQYF. In DNA form, the CDR3 reads TGTGCCAGCAGCTTCCCCGGCACAGATACGCAGTATTTT.

The chain carries TRBV6-5 and TRBJ2-2; 11 bases are a match to TRBD2. CDR3 length: 14 residues. CDR1 MNHEY and CDR2 SVGAGI come from the germline V gene. V lost 6 bases and J lost 7; bases outside the gene matches: 4. In DNA form, the CDR3 reads TGTGCCAGCAGAATCGGACTAGCGGGCGGGGAGCTGTTTTTT. Its protein product is CASRIGLAGGELFF.

This clone has only a few counts. The V and J genes are TRBV29-1 and TRBJ2-6; 7 bases match TRBD2. V lost 5 bases to trimming and J lost 0 bases; unmatched junction nucleotides: 10. The CDR3 has 17 amino acids. Germline CDR1 reads SQVTM; CDR2 reads ANQGSEA. In DNA form, the CDR3 reads TGCAGCGTTAGAGGACTAGGGAATTACTCTGGGGCCAACGTCCTGACTTTC. Translation gives CSVRGLGNYSGANVLTF.

This chain joins TRBV13 and TRBJ2-7; D is undetermined. The length of the CDR3 is 13 residues. Per germline, CDR1 PRHDT and CDR2 FYEKMQ (reference sequence). Trimming removed 3 bases from V and 0 bases from J, with 6 bases in between. CDR3 protein: CASSFLSSYEQYF. CDR3 DNA sequence: TGTGCCAGCAGCTTCTTGAGCTCCTACGAGCAGTACTTC. Combining the CDR3 with reference TRBV13 and TRBJ2-7 gives the whole variable domain AAGVIQSPRHLIKEKRETATLKCYPIPRHDTVYWYQQGPGQDPQFLISFYEKMQSDKGSIPDRFSAQQFSDYHSELNMSSLELGDSALYFCASSFLSSYEQYFGPGTRLTVT.

Only one count was recorded for this clone. This chain's CDR3 is CASSEGGRATDTQYF. The CDR3 DNA reads as TGTGCCAGCAGTGAAGGCGGGAGGGCGACAGATACGCAGTATTTT. V usage is TRBV2 and J usage is TRBJ2-3; 9 bases are shared with TRBD2. Germline CDR1 SNHLY, CDR2 FYNNEI. Trimming at V came to 1 base and at J to 3 bases, leaving 2 bases not matched to a gene. The CDR3 extends over 15 amino acids.

Notes on this clone: The junction and the germline gene differ at one end; a read error may be behind it. This chain uses TRBV4-2 with TRBJ1-2, with D tentatively TRBD1 (5 bases). This CDR3 has 16 residues. CDR1 is LGHNA, CDR2 YNFKEQ, per germline. The CDR3 protein is CASSQEVQGTNSGYTF. The DNA of the CDR3 is TGTGCCAGCAGCCAAGAGGTCCAGGGAACAAACTCTGGCTACACCTTC.

This rearrangement joins TRBV24-1 to TRBJ2-2, with TRBD2 as a possible D gene (6 bases). The ends were cut back, 5 bases at V and 2 bases at J, with 11 bases in the middle. The germline gives CDR1 KGHDR, CDR2 SFDVKD. CDR3 length equals 15 residues. The CDR3 here is CATSAQGGNTGELFF. CDR3 nucleotide sequence: TGTGCCACCAGTGCCCAGGGAGGAAACACCGGGGAGCTGTTTTTT.

The chain has TRBV6-5 and TRBJ1-2, with D possibly TRBD1 on 6 matching bases. Germline lookup yields CDR1 MNHEY and CDR2 SVGAGI. Trimming removed 6 bases at V and 8 bases at J, with 16 bases between. The CDR3 loop spans 13 amino acids. The CDR3 region has the DNA TGTGCCAGCAGAAGCCACAGGGTAGCCGGCTACACCTTC. Translating gives CASRSHRVAGYTF.

As for this clone: The junction and the germline gene differ at one end; a read error may be behind it. The J gene is TRBJ2-1, the V gene TRBV27, with TRBD2 as a possible D gene (6 bases). From germline, CDR1 is MNHEY and CDR2 SMNVEV (reference sequence). The CDR3 is 14 residues long. CDR3 loop: CASSLSSKTSRELF. DNA for the CDR3: TGTGCCAGCAGTTTATCTTCCAAGACTAGTAGGGAACTCTTC.